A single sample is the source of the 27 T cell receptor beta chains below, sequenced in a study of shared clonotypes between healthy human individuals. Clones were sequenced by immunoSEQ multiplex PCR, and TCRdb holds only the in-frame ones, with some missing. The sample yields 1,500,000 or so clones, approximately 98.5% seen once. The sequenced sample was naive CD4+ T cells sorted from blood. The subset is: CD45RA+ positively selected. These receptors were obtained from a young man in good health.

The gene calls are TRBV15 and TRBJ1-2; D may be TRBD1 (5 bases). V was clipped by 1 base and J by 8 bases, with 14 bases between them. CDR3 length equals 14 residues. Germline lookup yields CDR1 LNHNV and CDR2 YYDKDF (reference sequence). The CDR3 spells CATSRVQGTRGYTF. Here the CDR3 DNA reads TGTGCCACCAGCAGAGTGCAGGGAACTAGAGGCTACACCTTC. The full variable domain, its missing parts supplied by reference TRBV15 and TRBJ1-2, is DAMVIQNPRYQVTQFGKPVTLSCSQTLNHNVMYWYQQKSSQAPKLLFHYYDKDFNNEADTPDNFQSRRPNTSFCFLDIRSPGLGDTAMYLCATSRVQGTRGYTFGSGTRLTVV.

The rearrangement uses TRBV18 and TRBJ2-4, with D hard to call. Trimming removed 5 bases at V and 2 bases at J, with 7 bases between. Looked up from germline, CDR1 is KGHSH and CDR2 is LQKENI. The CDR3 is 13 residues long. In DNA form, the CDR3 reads TGTGCCAGCTCATCCGGGCCCAAAAACATTCAGTACTTC. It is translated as CASSSGPKNIQYF.

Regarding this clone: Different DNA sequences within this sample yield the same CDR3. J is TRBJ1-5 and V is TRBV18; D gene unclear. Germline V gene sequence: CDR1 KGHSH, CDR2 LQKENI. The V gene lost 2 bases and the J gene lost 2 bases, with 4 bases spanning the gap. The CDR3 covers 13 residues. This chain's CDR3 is CASSPSGNQPQHF. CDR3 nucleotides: TGTGCCAGCTCACCATCAGGCAATCAGCCCCAGCATTTT.

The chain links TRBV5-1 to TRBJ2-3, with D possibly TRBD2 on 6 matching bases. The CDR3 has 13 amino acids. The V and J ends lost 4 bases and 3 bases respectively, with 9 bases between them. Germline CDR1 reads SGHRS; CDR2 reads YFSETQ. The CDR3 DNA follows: TGCGCCAGCAGCCAGGGAGGTACAGATACGCAGTATTTT. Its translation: CASSQGGTDTQYF.

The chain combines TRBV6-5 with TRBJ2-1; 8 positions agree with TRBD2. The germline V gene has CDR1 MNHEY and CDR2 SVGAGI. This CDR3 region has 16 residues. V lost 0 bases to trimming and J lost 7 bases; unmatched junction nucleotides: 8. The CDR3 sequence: CASSYSSLTSGNEQFF. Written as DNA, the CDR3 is TGTGCCAGCAGTTACTCGAGCTTAACTAGCGGAAATGAGCAGTTCTTC.

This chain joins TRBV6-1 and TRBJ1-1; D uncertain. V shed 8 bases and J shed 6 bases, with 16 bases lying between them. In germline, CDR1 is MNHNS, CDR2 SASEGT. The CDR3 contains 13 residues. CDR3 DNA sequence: TGTGCCAGCGTATGGACTCTATCGGCTGAAGCTTTCTTT. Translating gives CASVWTLSAEAFF.

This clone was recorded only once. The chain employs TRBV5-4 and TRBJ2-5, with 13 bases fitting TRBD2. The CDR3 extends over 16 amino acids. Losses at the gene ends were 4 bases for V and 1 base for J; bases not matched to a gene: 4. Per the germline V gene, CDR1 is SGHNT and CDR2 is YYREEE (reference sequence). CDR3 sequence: CASSPGLAGLQETQYF. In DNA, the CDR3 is TGTGCCAGCAGCCCGGGACTAGCGGGGCTCCAAGAGACCCAGTACTTC.

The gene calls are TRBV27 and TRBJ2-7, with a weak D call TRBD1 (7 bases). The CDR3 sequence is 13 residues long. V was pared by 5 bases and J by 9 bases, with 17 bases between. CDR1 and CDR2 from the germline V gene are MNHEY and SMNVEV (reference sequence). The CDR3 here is CASSPRRDSPQYF. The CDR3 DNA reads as TGTGCCAGCAGTCCTCGGAGGGACAGCCCGCAGTACTTC.

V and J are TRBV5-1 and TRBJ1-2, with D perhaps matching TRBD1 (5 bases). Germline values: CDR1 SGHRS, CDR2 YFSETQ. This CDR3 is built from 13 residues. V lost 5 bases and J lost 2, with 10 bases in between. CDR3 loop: CASSPQENYGYTF. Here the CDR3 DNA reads TGCGCCAGCAGTCCACAGGAGAACTATGGCTACACCTTC.

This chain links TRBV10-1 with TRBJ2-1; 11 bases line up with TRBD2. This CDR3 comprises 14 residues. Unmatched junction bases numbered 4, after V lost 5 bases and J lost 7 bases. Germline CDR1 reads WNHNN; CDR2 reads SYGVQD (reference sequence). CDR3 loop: CASSTSGSTNEQFF. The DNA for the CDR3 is TGCGCCAGCAGTACTAGCGGGAGTACGAATGAGCAGTTCTTC.

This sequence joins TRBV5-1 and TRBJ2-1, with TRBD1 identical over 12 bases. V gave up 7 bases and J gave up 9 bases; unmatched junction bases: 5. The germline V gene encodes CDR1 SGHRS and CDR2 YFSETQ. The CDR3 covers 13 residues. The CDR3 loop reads CASARGQGAEQFF. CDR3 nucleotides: TGCGCCAGCGCGAGGGGACAGGGGGCTGAGCAGTTCTTC.

The CDR3 DNA sequence: TGTGCCAGCAGCTTAGCGACTCCCTACATTCCTTTCTTC. Translating gives CASSLATPYIPFF. The chain couples TRBV7-2 to TRBJ2-1; D not certain. CDR1 SGHTA and CDR2 FQGNSA come from the germline V gene. The V and J ends lost 0 bases and 16 bases respectively, with 16 bases between them. The CDR3 runs 13 residues.

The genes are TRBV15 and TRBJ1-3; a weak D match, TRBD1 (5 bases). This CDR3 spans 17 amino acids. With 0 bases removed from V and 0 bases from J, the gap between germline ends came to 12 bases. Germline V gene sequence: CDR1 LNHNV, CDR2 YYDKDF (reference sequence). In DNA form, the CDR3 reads TGTGCCACCAGCAGAGATCCGACAGACCTCTCTGGAAACACCATATATTTT. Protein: CATSRDPTDLSGNTIYF.

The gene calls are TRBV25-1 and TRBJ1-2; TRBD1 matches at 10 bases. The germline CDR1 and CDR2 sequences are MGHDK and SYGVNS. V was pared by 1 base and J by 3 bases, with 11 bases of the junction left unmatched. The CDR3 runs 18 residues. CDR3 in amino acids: CASSELTTRQGADYGYTF. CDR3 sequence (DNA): TGTGCCAGCAGTGAATTGACGACTCGACAGGGGGCGGACTATGGCTACACCTTC.

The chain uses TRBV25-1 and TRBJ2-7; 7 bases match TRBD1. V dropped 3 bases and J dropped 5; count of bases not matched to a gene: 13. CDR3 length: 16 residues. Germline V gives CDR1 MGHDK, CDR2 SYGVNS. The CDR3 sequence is CASSDWAGGKWDEQYF. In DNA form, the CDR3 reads TGTGCCAGCAGTGATTGGGCAGGGGGTAAGTGGGACGAGCAGTACTTC.

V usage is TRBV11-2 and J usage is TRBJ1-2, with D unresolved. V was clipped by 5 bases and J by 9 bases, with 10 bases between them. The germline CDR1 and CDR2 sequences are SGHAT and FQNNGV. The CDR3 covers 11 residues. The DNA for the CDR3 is TGTGCCAGCAGCCCGGGGATACGCTACACCTTC. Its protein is CASSPGIRYTF.

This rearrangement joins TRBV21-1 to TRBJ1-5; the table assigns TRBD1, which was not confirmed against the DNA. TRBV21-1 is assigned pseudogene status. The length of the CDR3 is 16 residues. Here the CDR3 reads CASSKAGTVGNQPQHF. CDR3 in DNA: TGTGCCAGCAGCAAAGCTGGGACAGTTGGGAATCAGCCCCAGCATTTT.

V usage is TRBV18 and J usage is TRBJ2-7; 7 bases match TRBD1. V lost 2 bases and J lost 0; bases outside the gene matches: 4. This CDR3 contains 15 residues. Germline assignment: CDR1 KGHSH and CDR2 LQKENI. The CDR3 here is CASSPMGQSSYEQYF. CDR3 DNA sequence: TGTGCCAGCTCACCAATGGGACAGAGCTCCTACGAGCAGTACTTC.

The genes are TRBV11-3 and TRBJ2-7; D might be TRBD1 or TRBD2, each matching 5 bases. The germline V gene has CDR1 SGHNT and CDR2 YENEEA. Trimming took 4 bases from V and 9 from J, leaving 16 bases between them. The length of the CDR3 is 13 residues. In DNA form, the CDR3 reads TGTGCCAGCAGCTCCCGGGGCAATACTCGGCAGTACTTC. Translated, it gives CASSSRGNTRQYF. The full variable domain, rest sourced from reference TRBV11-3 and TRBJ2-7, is EAGVVQSPRYKIIEKKQPVAFWCNPISGHNTLYWYLQNLGQGPELLIRYENEEAVDDSQLPKDRFSAERLKGVDSTLKIQPAELGDSAVYLCASSSRGNTRQYFGPGTRLTVT.

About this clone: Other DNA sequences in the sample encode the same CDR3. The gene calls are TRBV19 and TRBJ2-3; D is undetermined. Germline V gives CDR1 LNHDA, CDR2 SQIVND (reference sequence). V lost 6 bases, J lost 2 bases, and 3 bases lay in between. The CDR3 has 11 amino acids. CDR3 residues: CASSFTDTQYF. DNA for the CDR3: TGTGCCAGTAGCTTCACAGATACGCAGTATTTT.

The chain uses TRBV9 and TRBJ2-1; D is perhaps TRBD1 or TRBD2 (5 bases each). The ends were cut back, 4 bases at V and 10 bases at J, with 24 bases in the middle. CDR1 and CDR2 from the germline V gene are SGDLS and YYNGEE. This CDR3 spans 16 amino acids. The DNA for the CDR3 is TGTGCCAGCAGCTCTAGAGGGACGGGGTACCCGAAGGAGCAGTTCTTC. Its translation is CASSSRGTGYPKEQFF.

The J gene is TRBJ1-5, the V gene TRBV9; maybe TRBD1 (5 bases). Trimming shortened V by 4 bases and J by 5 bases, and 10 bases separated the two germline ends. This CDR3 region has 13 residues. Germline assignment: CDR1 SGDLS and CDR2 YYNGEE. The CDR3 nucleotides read TGTGCCAGCAGCACGGGACGGGATCAGCCCCAGCATTTT. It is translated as CASSTGRDQPQHF.

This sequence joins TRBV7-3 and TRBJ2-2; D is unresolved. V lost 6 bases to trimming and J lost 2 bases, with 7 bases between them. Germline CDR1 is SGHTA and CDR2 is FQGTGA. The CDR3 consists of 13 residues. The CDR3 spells CASSAENTGELFF. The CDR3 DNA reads TGTGCCAGCAGTGCCGAAAACACCGGGGAGCTGTTTTTT.

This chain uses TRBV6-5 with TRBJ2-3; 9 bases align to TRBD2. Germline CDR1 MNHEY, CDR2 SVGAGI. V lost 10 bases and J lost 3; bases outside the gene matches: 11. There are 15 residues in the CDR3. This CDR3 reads CAISTGAGGTDTQYF. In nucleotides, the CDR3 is TGTGCCATCTCCACGGGGGCGGGAGGGACAGATACGCAGTATTTT.

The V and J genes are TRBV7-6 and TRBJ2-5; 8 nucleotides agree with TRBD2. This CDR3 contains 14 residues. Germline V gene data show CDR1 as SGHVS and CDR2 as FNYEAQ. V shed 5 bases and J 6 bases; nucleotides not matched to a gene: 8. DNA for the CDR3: TGTGCCAGCAGCCCCTTCGGGGGGGCACAGACCCAGTACTTC. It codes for CASSPFGGAQTQYF. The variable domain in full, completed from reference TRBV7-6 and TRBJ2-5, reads GAGVSQSPRYKVTKRGQDVALRCDPISGHVSLYWYRQALGQGPEFLTYFNYEAQQDKSGLPNDRFSAERPEGSISTLTIQRTEQRDSAMYRCASSPFGGAQTQYFGPGTRLLVL.

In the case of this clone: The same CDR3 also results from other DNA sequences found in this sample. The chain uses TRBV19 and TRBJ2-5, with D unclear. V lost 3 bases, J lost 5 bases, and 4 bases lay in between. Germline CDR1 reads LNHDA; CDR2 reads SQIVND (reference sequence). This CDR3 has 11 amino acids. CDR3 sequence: CASSMRETQYF. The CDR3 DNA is TGTGCCAGTAGTATGCGGGAGACCCAGTACTTC.

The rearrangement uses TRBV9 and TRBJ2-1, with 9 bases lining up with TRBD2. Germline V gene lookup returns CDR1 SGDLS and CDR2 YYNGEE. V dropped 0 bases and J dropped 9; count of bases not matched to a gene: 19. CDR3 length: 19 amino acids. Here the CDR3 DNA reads TGTGCCAGCAGCGTAGCTACAAGGGGAGCGGGAGGAATGCGCAGTGAGCAGTTCTTC. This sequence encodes CASSVATRGAGGMRSEQFF.